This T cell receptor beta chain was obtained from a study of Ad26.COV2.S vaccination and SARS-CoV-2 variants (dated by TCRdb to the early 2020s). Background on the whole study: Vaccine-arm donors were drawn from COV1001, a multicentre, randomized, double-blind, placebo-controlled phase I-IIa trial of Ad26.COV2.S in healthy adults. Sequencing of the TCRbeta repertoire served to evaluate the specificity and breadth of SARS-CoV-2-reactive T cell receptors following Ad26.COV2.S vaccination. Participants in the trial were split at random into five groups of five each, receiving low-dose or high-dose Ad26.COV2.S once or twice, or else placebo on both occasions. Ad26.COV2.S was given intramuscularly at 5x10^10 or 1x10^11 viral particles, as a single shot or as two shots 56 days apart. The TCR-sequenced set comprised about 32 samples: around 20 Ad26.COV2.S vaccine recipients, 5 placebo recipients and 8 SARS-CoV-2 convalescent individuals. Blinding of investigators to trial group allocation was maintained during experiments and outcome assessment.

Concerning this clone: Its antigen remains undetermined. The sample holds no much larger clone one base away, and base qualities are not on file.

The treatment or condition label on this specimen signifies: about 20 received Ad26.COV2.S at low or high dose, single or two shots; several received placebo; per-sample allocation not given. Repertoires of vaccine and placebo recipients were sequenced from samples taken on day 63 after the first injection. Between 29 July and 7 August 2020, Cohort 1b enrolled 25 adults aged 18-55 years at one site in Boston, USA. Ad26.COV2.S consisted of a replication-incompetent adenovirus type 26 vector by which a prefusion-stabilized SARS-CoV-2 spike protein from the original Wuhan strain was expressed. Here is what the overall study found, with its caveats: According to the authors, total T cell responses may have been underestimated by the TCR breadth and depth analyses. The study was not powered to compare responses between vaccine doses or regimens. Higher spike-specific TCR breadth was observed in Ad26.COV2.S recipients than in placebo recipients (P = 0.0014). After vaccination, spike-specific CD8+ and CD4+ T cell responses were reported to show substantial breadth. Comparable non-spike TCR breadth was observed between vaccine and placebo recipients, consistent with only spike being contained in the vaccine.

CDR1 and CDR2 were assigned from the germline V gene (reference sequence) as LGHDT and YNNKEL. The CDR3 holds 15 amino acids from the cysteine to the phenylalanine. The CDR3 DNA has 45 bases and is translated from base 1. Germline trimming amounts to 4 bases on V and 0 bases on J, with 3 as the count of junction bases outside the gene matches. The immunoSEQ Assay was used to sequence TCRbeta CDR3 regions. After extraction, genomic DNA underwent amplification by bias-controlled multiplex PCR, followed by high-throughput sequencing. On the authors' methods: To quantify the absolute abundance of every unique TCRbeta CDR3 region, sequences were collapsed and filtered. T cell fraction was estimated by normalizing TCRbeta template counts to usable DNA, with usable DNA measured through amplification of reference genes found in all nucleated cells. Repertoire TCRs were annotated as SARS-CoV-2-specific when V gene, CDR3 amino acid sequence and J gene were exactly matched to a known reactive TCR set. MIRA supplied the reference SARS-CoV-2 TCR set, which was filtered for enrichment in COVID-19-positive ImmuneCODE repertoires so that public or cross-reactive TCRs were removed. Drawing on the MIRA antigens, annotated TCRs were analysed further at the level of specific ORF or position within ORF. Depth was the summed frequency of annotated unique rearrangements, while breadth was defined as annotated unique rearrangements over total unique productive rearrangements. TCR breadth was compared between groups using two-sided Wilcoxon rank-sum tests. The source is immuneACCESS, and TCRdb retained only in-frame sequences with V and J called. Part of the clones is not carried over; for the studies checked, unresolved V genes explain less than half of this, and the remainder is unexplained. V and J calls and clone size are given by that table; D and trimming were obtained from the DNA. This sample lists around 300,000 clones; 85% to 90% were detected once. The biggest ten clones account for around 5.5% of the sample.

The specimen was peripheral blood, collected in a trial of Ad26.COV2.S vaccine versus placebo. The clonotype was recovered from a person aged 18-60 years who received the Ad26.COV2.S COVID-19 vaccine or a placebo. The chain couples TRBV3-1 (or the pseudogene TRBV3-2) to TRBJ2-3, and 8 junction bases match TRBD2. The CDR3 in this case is CASSLTGGSTDTQYF. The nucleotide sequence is TGTGCCAGCAGCCTAACGGGGGGGAGCACAGATACGCAGTATTTT.